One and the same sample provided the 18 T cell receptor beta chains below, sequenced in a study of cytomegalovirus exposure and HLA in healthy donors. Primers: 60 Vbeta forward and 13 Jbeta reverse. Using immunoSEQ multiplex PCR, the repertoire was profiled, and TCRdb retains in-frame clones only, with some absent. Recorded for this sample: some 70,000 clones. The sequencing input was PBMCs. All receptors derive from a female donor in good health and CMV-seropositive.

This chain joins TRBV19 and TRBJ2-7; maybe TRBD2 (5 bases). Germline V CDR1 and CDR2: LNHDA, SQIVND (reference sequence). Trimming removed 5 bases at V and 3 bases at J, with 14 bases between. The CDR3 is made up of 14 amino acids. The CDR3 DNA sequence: TGTGCCAGTAGTTGGCAGATTGGGAGCTACGAGCAGTACTTC. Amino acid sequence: CASSWQIGSYEQYF.

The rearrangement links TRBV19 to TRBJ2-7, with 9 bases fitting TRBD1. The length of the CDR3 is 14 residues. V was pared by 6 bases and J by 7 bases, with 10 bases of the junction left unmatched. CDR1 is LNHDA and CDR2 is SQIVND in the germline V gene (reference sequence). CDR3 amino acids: CASSIMGQGEEQYF. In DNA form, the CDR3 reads TGTGCCAGTAGCATAATGGGACAGGGTGAAGAGCAGTACTTC.

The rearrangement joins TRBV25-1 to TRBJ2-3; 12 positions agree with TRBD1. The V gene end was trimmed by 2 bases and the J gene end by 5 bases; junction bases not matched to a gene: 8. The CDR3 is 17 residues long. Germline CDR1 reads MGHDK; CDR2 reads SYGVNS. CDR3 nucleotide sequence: TGTGCCAGCAGTGAAAGAAGGGACAGGGGGCAAAGAGATACGCAGTATTTT. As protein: CASSERRDRGQRDTQYF.

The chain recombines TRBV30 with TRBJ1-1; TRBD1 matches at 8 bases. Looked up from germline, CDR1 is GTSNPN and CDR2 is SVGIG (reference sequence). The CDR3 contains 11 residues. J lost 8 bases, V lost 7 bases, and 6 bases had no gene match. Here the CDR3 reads CALSWTGEAFF. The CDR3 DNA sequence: TGTGCCTTATCCTGGACAGGGGAAGCTTTCTTT.

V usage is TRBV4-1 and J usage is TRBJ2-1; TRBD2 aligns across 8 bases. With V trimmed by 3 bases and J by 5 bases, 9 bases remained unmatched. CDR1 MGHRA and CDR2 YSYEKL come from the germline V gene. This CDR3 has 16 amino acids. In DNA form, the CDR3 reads TGCGCCAGCAGCCATTTAGCGGGGAAATCCCACAATGAGCAGTTCTTC. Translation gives CASSHLAGKSHNEQFF.

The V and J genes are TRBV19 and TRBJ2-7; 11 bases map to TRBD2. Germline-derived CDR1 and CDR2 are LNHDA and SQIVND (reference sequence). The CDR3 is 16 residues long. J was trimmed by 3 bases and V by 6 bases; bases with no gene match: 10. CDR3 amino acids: CASSKSRLAGFYEQYF. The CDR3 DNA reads TGTGCCAGTAGCAAAAGCAGACTAGCGGGATTCTACGAGCAGTACTTC.

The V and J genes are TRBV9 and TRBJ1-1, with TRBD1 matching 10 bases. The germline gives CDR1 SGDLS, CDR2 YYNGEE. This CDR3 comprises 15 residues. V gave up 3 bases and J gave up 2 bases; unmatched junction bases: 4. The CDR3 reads CASSAGTGANTEAFF. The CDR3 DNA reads TGTGCCAGCAGCGCCGGGACAGGGGCCAACACTGAAGCTTTCTTT.

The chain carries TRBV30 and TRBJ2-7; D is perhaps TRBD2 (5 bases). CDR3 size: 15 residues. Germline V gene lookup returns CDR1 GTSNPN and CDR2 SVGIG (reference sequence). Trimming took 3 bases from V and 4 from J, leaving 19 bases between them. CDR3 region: CAWSLLTRNIYEQYF. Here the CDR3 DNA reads TGTGCCTGGAGCCTCCTCACTAGGAATATTTACGAGCAGTACTTC. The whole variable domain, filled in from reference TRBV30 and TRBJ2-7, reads SQTIHQWPATLVQPVGSPLSLECTVEGTSNPNLYWYRQAAGRGLQLLFYSVGIGQISSEVPQNLSASRPQDRQFILSSKKLLLSDSGFYLCAWSLLTRNIYEQYFGPGTRLTVT.

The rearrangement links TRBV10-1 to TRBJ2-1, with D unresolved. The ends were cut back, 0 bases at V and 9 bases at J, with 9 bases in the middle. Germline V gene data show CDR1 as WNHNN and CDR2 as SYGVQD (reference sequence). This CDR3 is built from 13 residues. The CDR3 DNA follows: TGCGCCAGCAGTGAGTCGCCCGTCGGTGAGCAGTTCTTC. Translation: CASSESPVGEQFF.

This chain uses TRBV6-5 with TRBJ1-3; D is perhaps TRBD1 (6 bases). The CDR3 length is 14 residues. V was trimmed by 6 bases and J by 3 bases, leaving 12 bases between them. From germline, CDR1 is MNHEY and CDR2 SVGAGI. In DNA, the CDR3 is TGTGCCAGCAGCCCCGACAGGTTTGGAAACACCATATATTTT. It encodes CASSPDRFGNTIYF.

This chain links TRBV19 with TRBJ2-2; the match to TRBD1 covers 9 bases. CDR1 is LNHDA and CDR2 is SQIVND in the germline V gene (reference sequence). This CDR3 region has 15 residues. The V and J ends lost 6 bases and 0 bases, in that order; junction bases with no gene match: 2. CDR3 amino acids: CASRRQGANTGELFF. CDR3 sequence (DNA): TGTGCCAGTAGAAGACAGGGGGCGAACACCGGGGAGCTGTTTTTT.

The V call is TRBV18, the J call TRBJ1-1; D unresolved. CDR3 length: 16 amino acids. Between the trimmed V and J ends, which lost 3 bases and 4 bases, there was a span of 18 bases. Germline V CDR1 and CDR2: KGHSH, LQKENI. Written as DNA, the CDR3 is TGTGCCAGCTCACCGCGAGACCCCTCCTGGAGCACTGAAGCTTTCTTT. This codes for CASSPRDPSWSTEAFF.

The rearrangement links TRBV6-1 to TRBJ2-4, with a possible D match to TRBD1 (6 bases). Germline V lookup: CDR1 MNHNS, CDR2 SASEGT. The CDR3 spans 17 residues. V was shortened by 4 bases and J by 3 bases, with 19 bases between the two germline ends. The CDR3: CASSGQTGSLSKNIQYF. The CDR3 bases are TGTGCCAGCAGTGGGCAGACAGGCAGTTTAAGCAAAAACATTCAGTACTTC.

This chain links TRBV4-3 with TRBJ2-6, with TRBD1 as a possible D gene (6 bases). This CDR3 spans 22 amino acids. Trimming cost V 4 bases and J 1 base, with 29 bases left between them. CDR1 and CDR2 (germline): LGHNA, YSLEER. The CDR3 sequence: CASSPSSPRDPWTASGANVLTF. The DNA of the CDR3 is TGCGCCAGCAGCCCAAGTTCCCCCCGCGATCCCTGGACAGCATCTGGGGCCAACGTCCTGACTTTC.

In DNA, the CDR3 is TGCGCCAGCAGCAGGTTCCGGGACAGGGGAGATACGCAGTATTTT. Its translation is CASSRFRDRGDTQYF. This rearrangement joins TRBV5-1 to TRBJ2-3; the match to TRBD1 covers 10 bases. Germline V gives CDR1 SGHRS, CDR2 YFSETQ. V was clipped by 4 bases and J by 5 bases; unmatched bases: 7. The CDR3 covers 15 residues.

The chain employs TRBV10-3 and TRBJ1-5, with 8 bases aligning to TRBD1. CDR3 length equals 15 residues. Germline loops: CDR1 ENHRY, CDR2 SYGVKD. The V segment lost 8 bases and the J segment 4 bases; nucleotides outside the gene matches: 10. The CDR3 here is CAIGTGQVDNQPQHF. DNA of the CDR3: TGTGCCATCGGGACAGGTCAGGTTGATAATCAGCCCCAGCATTTT.

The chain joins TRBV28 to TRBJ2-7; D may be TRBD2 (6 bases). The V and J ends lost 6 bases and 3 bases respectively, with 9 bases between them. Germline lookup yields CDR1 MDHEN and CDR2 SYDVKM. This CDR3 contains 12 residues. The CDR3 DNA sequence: TGTGCCAGCAGGAGGGGACTCTACGAGCAGTACTTC. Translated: CASRRGLYEQYF.

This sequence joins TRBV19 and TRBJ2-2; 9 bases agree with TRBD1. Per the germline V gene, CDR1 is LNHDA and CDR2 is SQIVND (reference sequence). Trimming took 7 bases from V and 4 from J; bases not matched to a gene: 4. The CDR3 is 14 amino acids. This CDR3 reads CASNQDRGTGELFF. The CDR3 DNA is TGTGCCAGTAACCAGGACAGGGGCACCGGGGAGCTGTTTTTT.